Below are 15 T cell receptor beta chains sequenced from a single sample in a study of Ad26.COV2.S vaccination and SARS-CoV-2 variants. The treatment is: around 19 received Ad26.COV2.S at low or high dose, single or two shots; several received placebo; per-sample allocation not given. The samples date from day 63 after the first vaccine or placebo injection. Only in-frame clones appear in the TCRdb table, and some are missing; sequencing was by immunoSEQ multiplex PCR. This sample has about 320,000 clones, with roughly 90% found just once. The sequencing used peripheral blood, collected in a trial of Ad26.COV2.S vaccine versus placebo. The receptor set was obtained from a person between 18 and 65 years old who received the Ad26.COV2.S COVID-19 vaccine or a placebo.

This chain connects TRBV14 to TRBJ2-5; possibly TRBD1 for D (5 bases). The CDR3 sequence is 16 residues long. Between the trimmed V and J ends, which lost 6 bases and 1 base, there was a span of 18 bases. Germline loops: CDR1 SGHDN, CDR2 FVKESK. The CDR3 DNA reads as TGTGCCAGCAGACCCGGGCAGGGTAGGGTCCAAGAGACCCAGTACTTC. Translating gives CASRPGQGRVQETQYF.

The sample holds a few counts of this clone. The chain has TRBV7-6 and TRBJ1-2; the D gene is possibly TRBD1 (6 bases). Per germline, CDR1 SGHVS and CDR2 FNYEAQ. The CDR3 loop spans 15 amino acids. Between the trimmed V and J ends, which lost 5 bases and 4 bases, there was a span of 17 bases. CDR3 nucleotide sequence: TGTGCCAGCAGCGCCACAGGGTCCCCTTCCTATGGCTACACCTTC. This gives the protein CASSATGSPSYGYTF.

This clone was seen only once. CDR3 sequence (DNA): TGTGCCATCAAGGGAGAAGAGACCCAGTACTTC. Protein sequence: CAIKGEETQYF. The chain employs TRBV10-3 and TRBJ2-5, with D possibly matching TRBD2 (5 bases). V was trimmed by 7 bases and J by 3 bases, leaving 6 bases between them. CDR3 length: 11 amino acids. From germline, CDR1 is ENHRY and CDR2 SYGVKD.

V and J are TRBV28 and TRBJ1-2, with TRBD1 identical over 7 bases. Germline CDR1 MDHEN, CDR2 SYDVKM. The CDR3 contains 15 residues. J was trimmed by 1 base and V by 5 bases; bases with no gene match: 7. CDR3 in amino acids: CASSLYRDSNYGYTF. The CDR3 bases are TGTGCCAGCAGTCTGTACCGGGACAGTAACTATGGCTACACCTTC.

The rearrangement links TRBV5-1 to TRBJ2-7, with unresolved D. Germline V lookup: CDR1 SGHRS, CDR2 YFSETQ. The CDR3 runs 14 residues. Trimming cost V 1 base and J 3 bases, with 11 bases left between them. The CDR3 protein is CASSLIQGFYEQYF. Here the CDR3 DNA reads TGCGCCAGCAGCTTGATCCAAGGGTTCTACGAGCAGTACTTC.

The chain is built from TRBV12-3 or TRBV12-4 and TRBJ2-7; 9 nucleotides align to TRBD1. The J segment lost 2 bases and the V segment lost 5 bases, leaving 1 base of the junction unmatched. This CDR3 is 13 amino acids long. This CDR3 is CASSRTGAYEQYF. In DNA, the CDR3 is TGTGCCAGCAGTCGGACAGGGGCCTACGAGCAGTACTTC.

This rearrangement joins TRBV7-2 to TRBJ2-3; no firm D call. V shed 4 bases and J shed 4 bases, with 12 bases lying between them. CDR1 SGHTA and CDR2 FQGNSA come from the germline V gene. The CDR3 is 14 amino acids. Here the CDR3 DNA reads TGTGCCAGCAGCTCCCCGAGCTGGTCAGATACGCAGTATTTT. It codes for CASSSPSWSDTQYF.

This chain joins TRBV6-2 or TRBV6-3 and TRBJ1-2; perhaps TRBD1 as D (5 bases). CDR1 and CDR2 from the germline V gene are MNHEY and SVGEGT. This CDR3 contains 18 residues. Between the trimmed V and J ends, which lost 2 bases and 3 bases, there was a span of 22 bases. The CDR3 region is CASSYHPGQEGDHYGYTF. CDR3 nucleotide sequence: TGTGCCAGCAGTTACCATCCAGGACAAGAAGGTGACCACTATGGCTACACCTTC.

This chain uses TRBV27 with TRBJ2-3, with D hard to call. V lost 2 bases and J lost 1, with 7 bases in between. Germline V lookup: CDR1 MNHEY, CDR2 SMNVEV (reference sequence). The CDR3 runs 14 residues. The CDR3 sequence: CASSLIRGTDTQYF. The CDR3 nucleotides are TGTGCCAGCAGTTTAATCCGGGGCACAGATACGCAGTATTTT.

This chain links TRBV7-2 with TRBJ1-2, with a weak D call TRBD1 (6 bases). This CDR3 has 13 residues. Germline loops: CDR1 SGHTA, CDR2 FQGNSA. The germline V and J ends were trimmed by 6 bases and 6 bases, with 14 bases remaining between them. The CDR3: CASRIGGPDGYTF. The DNA for the CDR3 is TGTGCCAGCAGGATAGGGGGGCCTGATGGCTACACCTTC.

This sequence joins TRBV7-2 and TRBJ1-1; 9 nucleotides line up with TRBD1. The CDR3 runs 14 residues. The germline gives CDR1 SGHTA, CDR2 FQGNSA. Unmatched junction bases numbered 7, after V lost 3 bases and J lost 8 bases. CDR3 loop: CASSFRSQGAEAFF. CDR3 DNA sequence: TGTGCCAGCAGCTTTAGGTCACAGGGGGCAGAAGCTTTCTTT.

The V call is TRBV3-1 (or the pseudogene TRBV3-2), the J call TRBJ1-2; TRBD1 agrees at 7 bases. Losses at the gene ends were 1 base for V and 7 bases for J; bases not matched to a gene: 3. Germline lookup yields CDR1 LGHDT and CDR2 YNNKEL (reference sequence). CDR3 length: 13 residues. The CDR3 region has the DNA TGTGCCAGCAGCCAAGGACAGGGAGCTGGCTACACCTTC. It translates to CASSQGQGAGYTF.

The chain joins TRBV19 to TRBJ2-1; D not certain. V lost 5 bases and J 7 bases, leaving 18 bases between the germline ends. This CDR3 has 15 residues. The V gene's germline CDR1 is LNHDA and CDR2 SQIVND (reference sequence). CDR3 bases: TGTGCCAGTAGTTCGTCCAGCAAGTTCGCTAATGAGCAGTTCTTC. Protein sequence: CASSSSSKFANEQFF.

The V gene is TRBV11-1, the J gene TRBJ2-2; TRBD2 matches at 7 bases. The trim removed 8 bases at V and 15 bases at J, leaving 9 bases unmatched. This CDR3 region has 11 residues. Germline V gene lookup returns CDR1 SGHAT and CDR2 FQDESV (reference sequence). The CDR3 protein is CASRREGMVFF. The CDR3 region has the DNA TGTGCCAGCCGAAGGGAGGGGATGGTGTTTTTT. The complete variable domain, with remaining parts taken from reference TRBV11-1 and TRBJ2-2, reads EAEVAQSPRYKITEKSQAVAFWCDPISGHATLYWYRQILGQGPELLVQFQDESVVDDSQLPKDRFSAERLKGVDSTLKIQPAELGDSAMYLCASRREGMVFFGEGSRLTVL.

This rearrangement joins TRBV10-1 to TRBJ1-1; weak D call: TRBD1 (5 bases). CDR1 and CDR2 from the germline V gene are WNHNN and SYGVQD (reference sequence). V lost 10 bases to trimming and J lost 6 bases, with 18 bases between them. The CDR3 length is 13 residues. The CDR3 reads CATAPGVGAEAFF. In DNA, the CDR3 is TGCGCCACCGCCCCCGGGGTAGGGGCTGAAGCTTTCTTT.